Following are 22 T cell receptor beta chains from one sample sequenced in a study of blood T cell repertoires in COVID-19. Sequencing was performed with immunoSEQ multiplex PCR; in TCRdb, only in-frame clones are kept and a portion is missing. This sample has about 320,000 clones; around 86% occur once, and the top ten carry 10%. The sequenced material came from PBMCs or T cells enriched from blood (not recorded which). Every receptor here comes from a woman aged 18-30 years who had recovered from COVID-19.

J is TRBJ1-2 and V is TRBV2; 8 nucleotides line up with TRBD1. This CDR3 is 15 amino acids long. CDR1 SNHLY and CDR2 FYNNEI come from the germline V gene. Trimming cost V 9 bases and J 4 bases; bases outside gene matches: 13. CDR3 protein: CARRSQGARGYGYTF. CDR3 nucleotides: TGTGCCAGGAGGAGTCAGGGGGCGCGGGGCTATGGCTACACCTTC.

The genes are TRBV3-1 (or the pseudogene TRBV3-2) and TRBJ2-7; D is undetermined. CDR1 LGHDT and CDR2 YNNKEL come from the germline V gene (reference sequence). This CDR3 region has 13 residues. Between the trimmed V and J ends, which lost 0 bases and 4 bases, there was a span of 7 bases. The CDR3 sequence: CASSQDTTYEQYF. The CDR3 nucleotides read TGTGCCAGCAGCCAAGATACCACTTACGAGCAGTACTTC.

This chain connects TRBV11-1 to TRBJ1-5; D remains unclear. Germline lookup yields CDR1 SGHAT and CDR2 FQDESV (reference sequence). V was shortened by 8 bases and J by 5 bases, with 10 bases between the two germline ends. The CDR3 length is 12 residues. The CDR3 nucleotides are TGTGCCAGCGACGCCGGGTATCAGCCCCAGCATTTT. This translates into CASDAGYQPQHF.

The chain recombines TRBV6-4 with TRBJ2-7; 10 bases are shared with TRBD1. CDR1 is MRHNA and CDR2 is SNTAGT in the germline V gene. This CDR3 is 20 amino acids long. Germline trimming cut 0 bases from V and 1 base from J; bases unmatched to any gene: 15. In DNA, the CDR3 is TGTGCCAGCAGTGACTCAGTAATGAAGACAGGGGGCGGTAGGTCCTACGAGCAGTACTTC. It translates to CASSDSVMKTGGGRSYEQYF.

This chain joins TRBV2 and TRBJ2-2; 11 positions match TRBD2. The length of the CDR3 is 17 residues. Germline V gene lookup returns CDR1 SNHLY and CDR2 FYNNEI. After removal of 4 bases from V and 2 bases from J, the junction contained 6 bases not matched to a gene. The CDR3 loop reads CASSVDSGGANTGELFF. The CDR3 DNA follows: TGTGCCAGCAGTGTTGATAGCGGGGGGGCAAACACCGGGGAGCTGTTTTTT.

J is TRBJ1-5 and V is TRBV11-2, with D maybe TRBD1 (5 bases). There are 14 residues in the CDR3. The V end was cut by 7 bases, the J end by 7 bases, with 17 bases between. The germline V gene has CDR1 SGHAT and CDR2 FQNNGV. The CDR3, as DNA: TGTGCCAGCACCTCCGAAGGAGGGGCCCAGCCCCAGCATTTT. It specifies CASTSEGGAQPQHF.

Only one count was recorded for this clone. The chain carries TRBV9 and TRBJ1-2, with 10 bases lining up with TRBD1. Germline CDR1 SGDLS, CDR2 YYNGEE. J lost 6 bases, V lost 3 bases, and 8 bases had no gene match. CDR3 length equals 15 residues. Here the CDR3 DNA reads TGTGCCAGCAGCGAATGGGACAGGGGACGGGATGGCTACACCTTC. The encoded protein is CASSEWDRGRDGYTF.

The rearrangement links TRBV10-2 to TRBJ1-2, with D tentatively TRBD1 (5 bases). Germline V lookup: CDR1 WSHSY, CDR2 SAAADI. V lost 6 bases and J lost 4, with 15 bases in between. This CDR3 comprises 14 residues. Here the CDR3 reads CASRGGVSTYGYTF. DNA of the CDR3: TGCGCCAGCAGGGGAGGGGTTTCGACCTATGGCTACACCTTC.

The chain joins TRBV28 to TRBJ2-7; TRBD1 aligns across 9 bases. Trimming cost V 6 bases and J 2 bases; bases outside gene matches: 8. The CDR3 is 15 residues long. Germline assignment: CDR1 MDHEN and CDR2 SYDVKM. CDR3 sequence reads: CASRHGQGFPYEQYF. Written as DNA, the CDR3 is TGTGCCAGCAGACATGGACAGGGGTTCCCCTACGAGCAGTACTTC.

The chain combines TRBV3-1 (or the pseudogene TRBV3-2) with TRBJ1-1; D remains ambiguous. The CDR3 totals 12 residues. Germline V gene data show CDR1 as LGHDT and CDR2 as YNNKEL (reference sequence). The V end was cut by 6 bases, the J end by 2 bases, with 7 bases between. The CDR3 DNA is TGTGCCAGCAGTCATACTAACACTGAAGCTTTCTTT. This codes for CASSHTNTEAFF.

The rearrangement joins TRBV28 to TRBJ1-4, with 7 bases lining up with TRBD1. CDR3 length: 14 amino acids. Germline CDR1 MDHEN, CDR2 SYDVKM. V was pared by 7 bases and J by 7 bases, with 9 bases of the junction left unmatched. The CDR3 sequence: CASNHRGWGEKLFF. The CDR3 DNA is TGTGCCAGCAACCACAGGGGATGGGGTGAAAAACTGTTTTTT.

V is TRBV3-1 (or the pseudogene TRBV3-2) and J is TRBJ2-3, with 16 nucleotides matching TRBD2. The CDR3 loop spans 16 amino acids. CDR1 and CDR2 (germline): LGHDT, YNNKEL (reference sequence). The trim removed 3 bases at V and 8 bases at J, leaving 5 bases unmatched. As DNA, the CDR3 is TGTGCCAGCAGCCAGGGACTAGCGGGAGGGGCCGGTACGCAGTATTTT. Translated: CASSQGLAGGAGTQYF.

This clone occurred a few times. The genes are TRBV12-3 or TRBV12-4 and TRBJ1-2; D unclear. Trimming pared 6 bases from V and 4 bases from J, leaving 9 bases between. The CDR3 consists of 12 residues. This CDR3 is CASSHPPYGYTF. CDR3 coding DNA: TGTGCCAGCAGCCATCCCCCCTATGGCTACACCTTC.

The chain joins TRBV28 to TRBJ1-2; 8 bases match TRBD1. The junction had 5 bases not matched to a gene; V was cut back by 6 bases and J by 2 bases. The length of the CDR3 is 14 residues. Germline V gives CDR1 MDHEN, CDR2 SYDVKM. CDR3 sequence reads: CASSQGQGNYGYTF. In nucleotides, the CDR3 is TGTGCCAGCAGCCAAGGACAGGGAAACTATGGCTACACCTTC.

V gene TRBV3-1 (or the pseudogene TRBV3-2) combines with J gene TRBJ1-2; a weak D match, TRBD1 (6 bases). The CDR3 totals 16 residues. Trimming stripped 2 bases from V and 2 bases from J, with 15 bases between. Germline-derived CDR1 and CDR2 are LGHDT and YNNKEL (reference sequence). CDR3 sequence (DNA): TGTGCCAGCAGCCAATCTACGACAGGACCCAACTATGGCTACACCTTC. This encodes CASSQSTTGPNYGYTF.

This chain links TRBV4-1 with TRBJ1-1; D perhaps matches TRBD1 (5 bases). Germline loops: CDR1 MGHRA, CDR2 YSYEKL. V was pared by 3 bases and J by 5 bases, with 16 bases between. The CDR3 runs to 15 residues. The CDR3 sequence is CASSHFQGGSTEAFF. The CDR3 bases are TGCGCCAGCAGCCACTTTCAGGGAGGATCGACTGAAGCTTTCTTT.

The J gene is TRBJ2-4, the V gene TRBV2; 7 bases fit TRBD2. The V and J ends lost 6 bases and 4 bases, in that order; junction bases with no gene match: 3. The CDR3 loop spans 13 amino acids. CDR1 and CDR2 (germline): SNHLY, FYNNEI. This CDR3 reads CASRAGEKNIQYF. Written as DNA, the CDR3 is TGTGCCAGCAGGGCGGGAGAGAAAAACATTCAGTACTTC.

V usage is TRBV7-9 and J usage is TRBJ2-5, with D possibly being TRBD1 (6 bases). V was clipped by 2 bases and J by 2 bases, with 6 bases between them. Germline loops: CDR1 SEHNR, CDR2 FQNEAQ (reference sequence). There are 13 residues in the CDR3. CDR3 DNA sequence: TGTGCCAGCAGCTTAAGGGGGCAAGAGACCCAGTACTTC. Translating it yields CASSLRGQETQYF.

Here the CDR3 DNA reads TGTGCCTGGAGCCCTAGCGTCGACGGCTCCTACAATGAGCAGTTCTTC. Amino acids: CAWSPSVDGSYNEQFF. V usage is TRBV30 and J usage is TRBJ2-1; D is perhaps TRBD2 (6 bases). The germline V and J ends were trimmed by 3 bases and 0 bases, with 15 bases remaining between them. In germline, CDR1 is GTSNPN, CDR2 SVGIG (reference sequence). The CDR3 is 16 residues long.

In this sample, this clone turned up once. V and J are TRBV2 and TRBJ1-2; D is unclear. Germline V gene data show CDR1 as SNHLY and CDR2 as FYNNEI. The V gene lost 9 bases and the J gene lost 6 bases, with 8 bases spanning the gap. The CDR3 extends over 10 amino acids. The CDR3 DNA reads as TGTGCCAGAAAACTGAATGGCTACACCTTC. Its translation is CARKLNGYTF.

The CDR3: CASRIIRDRASYTF. DNA for the CDR3: TGTGCCAGCAGGATAATCCGGGACAGGGCTTCCTACACCTTC. The chain couples TRBV11-2 to TRBJ1-2; 9 nucleotides align to TRBD1. V was clipped by 6 bases and J by 10 bases; unmatched bases: 12. CDR1 and CDR2 (germline): SGHAT, FQNNGV. The CDR3 runs 14 residues.

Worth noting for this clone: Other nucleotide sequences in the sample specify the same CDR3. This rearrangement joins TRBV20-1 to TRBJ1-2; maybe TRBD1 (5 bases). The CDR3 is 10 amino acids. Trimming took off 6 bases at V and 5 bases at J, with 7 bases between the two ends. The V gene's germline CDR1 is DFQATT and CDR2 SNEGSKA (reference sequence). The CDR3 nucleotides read TGCAGTGCGCCAGGGTATGGCTACACCTTC. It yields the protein CSAPGYGYTF.